The present TCR beta chain was sequenced within a study of blood T cell repertoires in COVID-19. Study overall: Samples of COVID-19 (acute and convalescent) were obtained from the United States, Italy and Spain. Sources were T cells, B-cell-depleted T cells, or PBMCs; the material itself was cDNA or gDNA.

Trimming took 0 bases from V and 7 from J; bases not matched to a gene: 7. CDR3 length: 16 residues. Looked up from germline, CDR1 is SGHNT and CDR2 is YYREEE (reference sequence). Here immunoSEQ multiplex PCR was the method, and the copy in TCRdb shows in-frame clones only, minus some. The top ten hold 30% to 40% of the sample, which has about 20,000 clones, approximately 85% seen once. This sequence was found in a human donor with active COVID-19. The donor label of this sample is uncertain. The V and J genes are TRBV5-4 and TRBJ1-4, with TRBD1 matching 9 bases. The sample comprised peripheral blood. This chain's CDR3 is CASSLGSRTGAEKLFF. CDR3 DNA: TGTGCCAGCAGCTTGGGAAGTAGGACAGGGGCTGAAAAACTGTTTTTT.